This T cell receptor beta chain came from a study of CD8 T cells in Susac syndrome. With random hexamers, reverse transcription was performed on roughly 0.45 to 1 ug of RNA. TCRdb redid the calling of the immunoSEQ multiplex PCR reads with MiXCR, one entry per CDR3 protein. The sample contains approximately 270,000 distinct CDR3 sequences, 93% of which appear only once. TCR beta sequencing was performed on blood CD8+ and CD4+ T cells. CDR3 length equals 15 residues. Trimming left V 2 bases short and J 2 bases short, with 9 bases between. The germline gives CDR1 SGHVS, CDR2 FNYEAQ. The sequence was collected from a human donor with multiple sclerosis. This chain connects TRBV7-6 to TRBJ1-4, with D possibly matching TRBD1 (6 bases). The specimen sequenced was CD4+ T cells from PBMCs. Written as DNA, the CDR3 is TGTGCCAGCAGCTTAAACACAGGGACTAATGAAAAACTGTTTTTT. Translation: CASSLNTGTNEKLFF. Looking up the rest from reference TRBV7-6 and TRBJ1-4 gives the full variable domain: GAGVSQSPRYKVTKRGQDVALRCDPISGHVSLYWYRQALGQGPEFLTYFNYEAQQDKSGLPNDRFSAERPEGSISTLTIQRTEQRDSAMYRCASSLNTGTNEKLFFGSGTQLSVL.